These 21 T cell receptor beta chains were all obtained from the same sample, sequenced in a study of T cells in Graves' hyperthyroidism and ophthalmopathy. It was RNA transcripts that yielded the amplified TCR beta CDR3 regions. An initial round of RT-PCR targeting the TCR CDR3 relied on the HTBI primer set. TCRdb reprocessed the multiplex PCR reads with MiXCR, giving one entry per CDR3 protein. The sample gives around 690,000 distinct CDR3 sequences, roughly 17% of which show up once; 15% to 17% is in the top ten. The sample taken for sequencing was blood. These receptors were taken from a man between 45 and 60 years old with Graves' hyperthyroidism.

The chain uses TRBV10-2 and TRBJ2-3, with D unclear. Germline loops: CDR1 WSHSY, CDR2 SAAADI. V shed 8 bases and J shed 2 bases, with 17 bases lying between them. The CDR3 sequence is 15 residues long. In DNA, the CDR3 is TGCGCCAGCGTAGGTTTGGAGAGTTACACAGATACGCAGTATTTT. It translates to CASVGLESYTDTQYF.

A remark on this clonotype: A read error may explain this, as a much larger clone is one base away. The chain combines TRBV27 with TRBJ2-5; D gene ambiguous. The CDR3 has 13 amino acids. V lost 4 bases to trimming and J lost 0 bases, with 6 bases between them. The germline V gene encodes CDR1 MNHEY and CDR2 SMNVEV (reference sequence). CDR3 sequence (DNA): TGTGCCAGCAGTTCCGCGTACCAAGAGACCCAGTACTTC. It encodes CASSSAYQETQYF.

This clonotype showed up just a few times. DNA of the CDR3: TGTGCCAGCAGTTATGGGGGAGGCAGGGGATCCACCGGGGAGCTGTTTTTT. Amino acid sequence: CASSYGGGRGSTGELFF. The chain is built from TRBV27 and TRBJ2-2; D may correspond to TRBD1 or TRBD2 (6 bases each). CDR3 size: 17 residues. Germline assignment: CDR1 MNHEY and CDR2 SMNVEV (reference sequence). V lost 4 bases, J lost 4 bases, and 19 bases lay in between.

The CDR3 is CATSDLAKETQYF. CDR3 in DNA: TGTGCCACCAGTGATTTGGCAAAAGAGACCCAGTACTTC. The chain combines TRBV24-1 with TRBJ2-5; D is unclear. The CDR3 is 13 residues long. The V gene's germline CDR1 is KGHDR and CDR2 SFDVKD. V was cut by 0 bases and J by 3 bases, with 4 bases left in between.

This clonotype was counted a few times. The V gene is TRBV2, the J gene TRBJ2-7; 7 positions match TRBD1. V shed 6 bases and J 6 bases; nucleotides not matched to a gene: 8. Germline V CDR1 and CDR2: SNHLY, FYNNEI. This CDR3 has 13 amino acids. The CDR3: CASSAGTAGEQYF. The CDR3 DNA sequence: TGTGCCAGCAGCGCCGGGACAGCAGGCGAGCAGTACTTC.

This clonotype was counted many times. This chain links TRBV10-3 with TRBJ2-7, with D perhaps given as TRBD1 or TRBD2 (5 bases each). CDR3 length: 18 amino acids. Trimming left V 0 bases short and J 0 bases short, with 18 bases between. Germline CDR1 reads ENHRY; CDR2 reads SYGVKD. The CDR3 sequence is CAISESGTGERISYEQYF. The DNA of the CDR3 is TGTGCCATCAGTGAGTCCGGGACGGGTGAGCGGATCTCCTACGAGCAGTACTTC.

V and J are TRBV7-3 and TRBJ2-3; 7 bases fit TRBD1. With V trimmed by 5 bases and J by 4 bases, 9 bases remained unmatched. This CDR3 has 15 residues. In germline, CDR1 is SGHTA, CDR2 FQGTGA. The CDR3 spells CASSKTGQGPDTQYF. CDR3 sequence (DNA): TGTGCCAGCAGCAAGACAGGGCAGGGGCCAGATACGCAGTATTTT. The complete variable domain, with remaining parts taken from reference TRBV7-3 and TRBJ2-3, reads GAGVSQTPSNKVTEKGKYVELRCDPISGHTALYWYRQSLGQGPEFLIYFQGTGAADDSGLPNDRFFAVRPEGSVSTLKIQRTERGDSAVYLCASSKTGQGPDTQYFGPGTRLTVL.

This chain links TRBV19 with TRBJ1-5; TRBD1 might be the D (5 bases). Trimming cost V 3 bases and J 7 bases, with 10 bases left between them. The CDR3 runs to 13 residues. CDR1 is LNHDA, CDR2 SQIVND, per germline (reference sequence). CDR3 sequence reads: CASSMPGPQPQHF. CDR3 nucleotide sequence: TGTGCCAGTAGTATGCCAGGGCCCCAGCCCCAGCATTTT.

The rearrangement uses TRBV2 and TRBJ2-3; 11 nucleotides line up with TRBD2. The CDR3 contains 15 residues. V lost 5 bases to trimming and J lost 4 bases; unmatched junction nucleotides: 5. Germline V gene sequence: CDR1 SNHLY, CDR2 FYNNEI. The CDR3 nucleotides are TGTGCCAGCAGTCAACTAGCGGGAGTGCCAGATACGCAGTATTTT. It encodes CASSQLAGVPDTQYF. The full variable domain, with the rest looked up from reference TRBV2 and TRBJ2-3, is EPEVTQTPSHQVTQMGQEVILRCVPISNHLYFYWYRQILGQKVEFLVSFYNNEISEKSEIFDDQFSVERPDGSNFTLKIRSTKLEDSAMYFCASSQLAGVPDTQYFGPGTRLTVL.

This clonotype was recorded many times. The chain is built from TRBV28 and TRBJ2-1, with D possibly TRBD2 on 6 matching bases. From germline, CDR1 is MDHEN and CDR2 SYDVKM. The CDR3 totals 16 residues. Trimming left V 4 bases short and J 1 base short, with 14 bases between. The CDR3 loop reads CASSSGLAGSYNEQFF. The CDR3, as DNA: TGTGCCAGCAGTTCTGGACTGGCGGGATCCTACAATGAGCAGTTCTTC.

This clonotype was picked up many times. The V and J genes are TRBV5-1 and TRBJ2-7; the match to TRBD1 covers 12 bases. Germline V gene sequence: CDR1 SGHRS, CDR2 YFSETQ. CDR3 size: 14 residues. Trimming removed 3 bases from V and 9 bases from J; junction bases left unmatched: 7. The CDR3 protein is CASSSGTGGRVQYF. The DNA for the CDR3 is TGCGCCAGCAGCTCCGGGACAGGGGGCCGCGTGCAGTACTTC.

This clonotype was detected ten times or more. Its ends do not fully match the called genes, so a read error is possible. The CDR3 DNA reads as TGTGCTAGCAGCTTAGCACAGGGGATTTATGAGCAGTTCTTC. This encodes CASSLAQGIYEQFF. The chain has TRBV7-7 and TRBJ2-1; 7 bases match TRBD1. Germline V CDR1 and CDR2: SSHAT, FNYEAQ (reference sequence). This CDR3 has 14 residues.

This chain connects TRBV12-3 or TRBV12-4 to TRBJ2-1; the match to TRBD1 covers 10 bases. The CDR3 loop spans 15 amino acids. V gave up 5 bases and J gave up 8 bases; unmatched junction bases: 9. CDR3 in DNA: TGTGCCAGCAGTATTGACAGGGGGCGCGGGGATGAGCAGTTCTTC. Protein: CASSIDRGRGDEQFF.

This clonotype has a handful of counts. The chain joins TRBV28 to TRBJ1-1; no firm D call. The V and J ends lost 1 base and 1 base respectively, with 7 bases between them. There are 14 residues in the CDR3. CDR1 and CDR2 (germline): MDHEN, SYDVKM. CDR3 sequence reads: CASSLLGENTEAFF. The CDR3 DNA is TGTGCCAGCAGTTTATTAGGTGAGAACACTGAAGCTTTCTTT. Looking up the rest from reference TRBV28 and TRBJ1-1 gives the full variable domain: DVKVTQSSRYLVKRTGEKVFLECVQDMDHENMFWYRQDPGLGLRLIYFSYDVKMKEKGDIPEGYSVSREKKERFSLILESASTNQTSMYLCASSLLGENTEAFFGQGTRLTVV.

This clonotype was observed many times. The chain links TRBV27 to TRBJ1-2; D may be TRBD1 (6 bases). CDR3 length: 13 residues. V was shortened by 5 bases and J by 4 bases, with 11 bases between the two germline ends. The germline V gene has CDR1 MNHEY and CDR2 SMNVEV (reference sequence). The CDR3 bases are TGTGCCAGCAGTGCCGGACAGAGCTATGGCTACACCTTC. The encoded protein is CASSAGQSYGYTF.

This clonotype was recorded many times. The chain is built from TRBV28 and TRBJ2-3; 13 bases agree with TRBD2. Germline lookup yields CDR1 MDHEN and CDR2 SYDVKM. The CDR3 spans 16 residues. V trimming: 5 bases; J trimming: 3 bases; junction bases outside the gene matches: 5. The CDR3 sequence is CASSIRTSGRTDTQYF. The CDR3 nucleotides are TGTGCCAGCAGTATTAGGACTAGCGGGAGAACAGATACGCAGTATTTT.

The CDR3: CSVKIGIDNEQFF. The CDR3 DNA follows: TGCAGCGTTAAGATAGGGATAGACAATGAGCAGTTCTTC. The chain combines TRBV29-1 with TRBJ2-1; D ambiguous. This CDR3 has 13 residues. Germline values: CDR1 SQVTM, CDR2 ANQGSEA. V was shortened by 5 bases and J by 5 bases, with 13 bases between the two germline ends.

V gene TRBV7-2 combines with J gene TRBJ1-3, with 7 positions matching TRBD1. Germline trimming cut 4 bases from V and 12 bases from J; bases unmatched to any gene: 6. This CDR3 is 12 amino acids long. CDR1 is SGHTA, CDR2 FQGNSA, per germline. The CDR3 DNA reads TGTGCCAGCAGCTGGGACAGTAAACTCATATATTTT. Translated, it gives CASSWDSKLIYF. The full variable domain, with the rest looked up from reference TRBV7-2 and TRBJ1-3, is GAGVSQSPSNKVTEKGKDVELRCDPISGHTALYWYRQSLGQGLEFLIYFQGNSAPDKSGLPSDRFSAERTGGSVSTLTIQRTQQEDSAVYLCASSWDSKLIYFGEGSWLTVV.

This clonotype was observed a few times. The CDR3, as DNA: TGTGCCAGCAGTTTCTATCAGCATCTATACTGGGGACAAAGCAATCAGCCCCAGCATTTT. It translates to CASSFYQHLYWGQSNQPQHF. J is TRBJ1-5 and V is TRBV28; a possible D gene is TRBD1 (6 bases). The CDR3 is 20 amino acids. Trimming cost V 3 bases and J 1 base, with 25 bases left between them. Germline V gene data show CDR1 as MDHEN and CDR2 as SYDVKM.

V usage is TRBV3-1 and J usage is TRBJ1-2; maybe TRBD1 (5 bases). CDR1 and CDR2 from the germline V gene are LGHDT and YNNKEL (reference sequence). The V end was cut by 4 bases, the J end by 1 base, with 13 bases between. This CDR3 is 15 amino acids long. The chain's CDR3 is CASSPARGFNYGYTF. CDR3 nucleotide sequence: TGTGCCAGCAGCCCCGCCCGGGGGTTTAACTATGGCTACACCTTC.

This chain links TRBV6-1 with TRBJ2-7; 9 bases align to TRBD1. Unmatched junction bases numbered 4, after V lost 3 bases and J lost 4 bases. This CDR3 contains 14 residues. CDR1 is MNHNS and CDR2 is SASEGT in the germline V gene. The CDR3 region has the DNA TGTGCCAGCAGTGACGGGACAGGGCGGTACGAGCAGTACTTC. Translating it yields CASSDGTGRYEQYF.